Below, 9 T cell receptor beta chains from the same sample are listed, as sequenced in a study of blood T cells in healthy people across ages. Together with a sample-barcoded 5' primer, a J-beta primer mix was included in a second PCR lasting roughly 6 to 12 cycles. In TCRdb, the 5' RACE reads were re-called with MiXCR into one record per CDR3 protein. The sample includes around 1,800,000 distinct CDR3 sequences, approximately 40% of them seen just once. Sequencing input: blood. Source of these receptors: a human donor in good health.

This sequence joins TRBV7-2 and TRBJ2-5, with D perhaps TRBD1 or TRBD2 (5 bases each). V lost 3 bases and J 0 bases, leaving 11 bases between the germline ends. Germline V gene sequence: CDR1 SGHTA, CDR2 FQGNSA. The CDR3 loop spans 15 amino acids. CDR3 sequence: CASSFSGTYQETQYF. CDR3 DNA: TGTGCCAGCAGCTTTTCAGGGACCTACCAAGAGACCCAGTACTTC. Complete variable domain (other parts from reference TRBV7-2 and TRBJ2-5): GAGVSQSPSNKVTEKGKDVELRCDPISGHTALYWYRQSLGQGLEFLIYFQGNSAPDKSGLPSDRFSAERTGGSVSTLTIQRTQQEDSAVYLCASSFSGTYQETQYFGPGTRLLVL.

The J gene is TRBJ2-7, the V gene TRBV7-8, with a tentative D call TRBD1 (6 bases). The CDR3 totals 12 residues. V shed 5 bases and J shed 6 bases, with 11 bases lying between them. Per germline, CDR1 SGHVS and CDR2 FQNEAQ. The CDR3 loop reads CASSEQGLEQYF. CDR3 sequence (DNA): TGTGCCAGCAGCGAACAGGGTCTCGAGCAGTACTTC.

V and J are TRBV12-3 or TRBV12-4 and TRBJ2-1, with 7 bases lining up with TRBD1. The length of the CDR3 is 14 residues. Unmatched junction bases numbered 7, after V lost 6 bases and J lost 5 bases. CDR3 bases: TGTGCCAGCAGCAACCGGGACAGCCACAATGAGCAGTTCTTC. Translating gives CASSNRDSHNEQFF.

The chain combines TRBV5-1 with TRBJ2-6; D is possibly TRBD1 or TRBD2 (6 bases each). Germline V gene data show CDR1 as SGHRS and CDR2 as YFSETQ. The V end lost 4 bases, the J end lost 0 bases, and 14 bases lay between the germline ends. The CDR3 is 17 amino acids. The CDR3, as DNA: TGCGCCAGCAGCCCAATCGGGGGCCTCTCTGGGGCCAACGTCCTGACTTTC. Translation gives CASSPIGGLSGANVLTF.

On this clonotype: One end of the junction is discordant with germline, which a read error may explain. The chain has TRBV5-1 and TRBJ2-7; D is undetermined. This CDR3 has 14 amino acids. Germline CDR1 SGHRS, CDR2 YFSETQ. This CDR3 reads CASSLLPQTYGQYF. CDR3 DNA: TGCGCCAGCAGCTTGCTTCCTCAAACCTACGGGCAGTACTTC.

There are a few counts of this clonotype. This rearrangement joins TRBV29-1 to TRBJ2-1, with TRBD2 matching over 11 bases. The junction had 3 bases not matched to a gene; V was cut back by 2 bases and J by 0 bases. Germline V gene lookup returns CDR1 SQVTM and CDR2 ANQGSEA. The CDR3 sequence is 16 residues long. CDR3 protein: CSVESTSGDSYNEQFF. Written as DNA, the CDR3 is TGCAGCGTTGAATCGACTAGCGGGGACTCCTACAATGAGCAGTTCTTC.

In its sample, this clonotype was seen a few times. The chain joins TRBV24-1 to TRBJ2-1; TRBD2 matches at 9 bases. This CDR3 comprises 13 residues. Germline lookup yields CDR1 KGHDR and CDR2 SFDVKD. V lost 4 bases to trimming and J lost 9 bases; unmatched junction nucleotides: 3. CDR3 bases: TGTGCCACCAGTGACTTTAGCGGGGGTGAGCAGTTCTTC. This translates into CATSDFSGGEQFF.

V gene TRBV20-1 combines with J gene TRBJ1-5, with D possibly being TRBD1 (5 bases). The CDR3 extends over 14 amino acids. Germline V CDR1 and CDR2: DFQATT, SNEGSKA (reference sequence). Between the trimmed V and J ends, which lost 3 bases and 4 bases, there was a span of 13 bases. The DNA for the CDR3 is TGCAGTGCTAGGGGGGACGGCCAAAATCAGCCCCAGCATTTT. Residues: CSARGDGQNQPQHF.

This chain uses TRBV20-1 with TRBJ2-1; 13 positions agree with TRBD2. The V gene's germline CDR1 is DFQATT and CDR2 SNEGSKA (reference sequence). This CDR3 is 13 amino acids long. V was clipped by 8 bases and J by 10 bases; unmatched bases: 8. CDR3 sequence: CSRGTSGIREQFF. The CDR3 DNA is TGCAGTCGAGGGACTAGCGGGATAAGAGAGCAGTTCTTC.